Listed here is a single T cell receptor (beta chain). The CDR3 has 16 amino acids. Germline V gene data show CDR1 as MGHRA and CDR2 as YSYEKL. V lost 3 bases and J lost 5; bases outside the gene matches: 9. This record belongs to a study of blood T cell repertoires in COVID-19. In the study overall: The United States, Italy and Spain supplied acute and convalescent COVID-19 samples. T cells, B-cell-depleted T cells, or PBMCs supplied cDNA or gDNA.

Study processing details: It was from reference gene primer amplification that nucleated cell counts were estimated. The assay was immunoSEQ multiplex PCR, and TCRdb's table has in-frame clones only and misses some. V and J calls plus clone size are reproduced from that table; the DNA served to infer D and trimming. Of a few hundred thousand clones in the sample, 70% to 90% were seen once. Sequenced sample: peripheral blood. V and J are TRBV4-1 and TRBJ1-4; 7 bases match TRBD1. This clonotype was obtained from a woman in her 40s with acute or convalescent COVID-19. The CDR3 region is CASSHPAGQENEKLFF. DNA for the CDR3: TGCGCCAGCAGCCATCCCGCCGGACAGGAGAATGAAAAACTGTTTTTT.